A single sample gave rise to the 24 T cell receptor beta chains below, sequenced in a study of human T cells and chemical hapten exposure. One entry per CDR3 protein, called by TCRdb with MiXCR from the RACE reads. There are about 89,000 distinct CDR3 sequences in the sample; about 11% occur only once, and about 2% lies in the top ten. Time point defined: patch test 2, 6 weeks after DPC sensitization. Treatment described: therapeutic diphenylcyclopropenone sensitization with weekly scalp DPC. This sample comprised whole blood, obtained in connection with sensitization to the hapten diphenylcyclopropenone (DPC). The source is a man aged 40-49 years with alopecia areata. Some clones in this sample may be carry-over from other donors' samples.

The table lists this clonotype with many counts. This chain uses TRBV6-6 with TRBJ2-2; 7 positions agree with TRBD2. The V and J ends lost 7 bases and 6 bases, in that order; junction bases with no gene match: 11. CDR3 length: 15 amino acids. In germline, CDR1 is MNHNY, CDR2 SVGAGI (reference sequence). The CDR3 DNA reads TGTGCCAGCACCCATGCGGGAGTCGGGGCCGGGGAGCTGTTTTTT. Translating it yields CASTHAGVGAGELFF.

This rearrangement joins TRBV20-1 to TRBJ2-3, with 8 positions matching TRBD2. In germline, CDR1 is DFQATT, CDR2 SNEGSKA (reference sequence). CDR3 length: 16 residues. J gave up 1 base and V 0 bases, and 6 bases lay outside the gene matches. The CDR3 reads CSAREGLAGRTDTQYF. The DNA of the CDR3 is TGCAGTGCTAGAGAGGGCCTAGCGGGTCGCACAGATACGCAGTATTTT.

This clonotype was seen many times. The V and J genes are TRBV28 and TRBJ2-5, with 8 bases aligning to TRBD1. Germline V gene data show CDR1 as MDHEN and CDR2 as SYDVKM. V lost 3 bases and J lost 5; bases outside the gene matches: 14. The CDR3 runs to 17 residues. CDR3 bases: TGTGCCAGCAGTTTTGAGGGACCCAGGGGGCGCGGGGAGACCCAGTACTTC. Translating gives CASSFEGPRGRGETQYF.

The chain has TRBV5-1 and TRBJ2-7, with D possibly TRBD1 on 6 matching bases. This CDR3 contains 16 residues. Trimming pared 4 bases from V and 0 bases from J, leaving 17 bases between. Germline CDR1 and CDR2: SGHRS and YFSETQ. The CDR3 here is CASSPQGQPSSYEQYF. The CDR3 DNA reads TGCGCCAGCAGCCCCCAGGGACAACCGAGCTCCTACGAGCAGTACTTC.

This clonotype has a handful of counts. The chain is built from TRBV7-2 and TRBJ2-3, with TRBD2 matching over 8 bases. The germline CDR1 and CDR2 sequences are SGHTA and FQGNSA. Losses at the gene ends were 5 bases for V and 2 bases for J; bases not matched to a gene: 9. The CDR3 length is 16 residues. CDR3 nucleotide sequence: TGTGCCAGCAGCCTGAGGGCTAGCGGGTACACAGATACGCAGTATTTT. Amino acid sequence: CASSLRASGYTDTQYF.

The chain recombines TRBV5-4 with TRBJ2-2; possibly TRBD1 or TRBD2 for D (5 bases each). Germline CDR1 SGHNT, CDR2 YYREEE (reference sequence). The CDR3 covers 17 residues. The V end was cut by 4 bases, the J end by 2 bases, with 18 bases between. CDR3 sequence reads: CASSLPIGTLNTGELFF. DNA of the CDR3: TGTGCCAGCAGCCTCCCAATAGGGACCCTAAACACCGGGGAGCTGTTTTTT. The whole variable domain, remainder taken from reference TRBV5-4 and TRBJ2-2, is ETGVTQSPTHLIKTRGQQVTLRCSSQSGHNTVSWYQQALGQGPQFIFQYYREEENGRGNFPPRFSGLQFPNYSSELNVNALELDDSALYLCASSLPIGTLNTGELFFGEGSRLTVL.

The chain carries TRBV5-6 and TRBJ2-6; D gene unclear. The CDR3 has 14 amino acids. The V and J ends lost 4 bases and 0 bases respectively, with 5 bases between them. Germline-derived CDR1 and CDR2 are SGHDT and YYEEEE. CDR3 DNA sequence: TGTGCCAGCAGCAAGAGCTCTGGGGCCAACGTCCTGACTTTC. As protein: CASSKSSGANVLTF.

The CDR3: CAWSKGSGNQPQHF. DNA for the CDR3: TGTGCCTGGAGTAAAGGCAGCGGCAATCAGCCCCAGCATTTT. The chain recombines TRBV30 with TRBJ1-5; D uncertain. This CDR3 is built from 14 residues. The V end lost 2 bases, the J end lost 2 bases, and 10 bases lay between the germline ends. CDR1 is GTSNPN and CDR2 is SVGIG in the germline V gene (reference sequence). Together with reference TRBV30 and TRBJ1-5, the CDR3 gives the full variable domain: SQTIHQWPATLVQPVGSPLSLECTVEGTSNPNLYWYRQAAGRGLQLLFYSVGIGQISSEVPQNLSASRPQDRQFILSSKKLLLSDSGFYLCAWSKGSGNQPQHFGDGTRLSIL.

J is TRBJ1-5 and V is TRBV4-1; D unclear. CDR3 length: 16 amino acids. Germline V gene sequence: CDR1 MGHRA, CDR2 YSYEKL. With 3 bases removed from V and 2 bases from J, the gap between germline ends came to 14 bases. The CDR3 DNA sequence: TGCGCCAGCAGCCAGACTATACTGAGGGGCAATCAGCCCCAGCATTTT. Its translation is CASSQTILRGNQPQHF.

This clonotype was detected a few times. The chain carries TRBV9 and TRBJ1-5; D remains ambiguous. In germline, CDR1 is SGDLS, CDR2 YYNGEE. This CDR3 contains 14 residues. V was clipped by 0 bases and J by 9 bases, with 13 bases between them. CDR3 protein: CASSVDEVLRPQHF. The CDR3 coding sequence is TGTGCCAGCAGCGTAGATGAGGTCTTGAGGCCCCAGCATTTT.

This chain uses TRBV12-3 or TRBV12-4 with TRBJ2-3; D is uncertain. The CDR3 is 13 amino acids. Trimming pared 5 bases from V and 5 bases from J, leaving 11 bases between. CDR3 residues: CASSPHSGDTQYF. CDR3 nucleotide sequence: TGTGCCAGCAGTCCCCACTCTGGAGATACGCAGTATTTT.

This clonotype was picked up a small number of times. This rearrangement joins TRBV7-9 to TRBJ1-5; D possibly corresponds to TRBD1 (5 bases). Trimming left V 3 bases short and J 4 bases short, with 13 bases between. Germline-derived CDR1 and CDR2 are SEHNR and FQNEAQ (reference sequence). The CDR3 is 15 residues long. The CDR3 DNA sequence: TGTGCCAGCAGCTTTTCTTCAGGGTGGAATCAGCCCCAGCATTTT. Translating it yields CASSFSSGWNQPQHF.

This chain joins TRBV5-1 and TRBJ1-1; D is unresolved. The V end was cut by 4 bases, the J end by 0 bases, with 7 bases between. CDR1 is SGHRS, CDR2 YFSETQ, per germline. The CDR3 is 13 amino acids. The CDR3 protein is CASSLHLNTEAFF. CDR3 nucleotide sequence: TGCGCCAGCAGCCTACACCTGAACACTGAAGCTTTCTTT. Complete variable domain (other parts from reference TRBV5-1 and TRBJ1-1): KAGVTQTPRYLIKTRGQQVTLSCSPISGHRSVSWYQQTPGQGLQFLFEYFSETQRNKGNFPGRFSGRQFSNSRSEMNVSTLELGDSALYLCASSLHLNTEAFFGQGTRLTVV.

This clonotype was recorded many times. The gene calls are TRBV7-8 and TRBJ2-1; no clear D gene. Trimming cost V 7 bases and J 8 bases, with 18 bases left between them. CDR1 is SGHVS, CDR2 FQNEAQ, per germline. The CDR3 totals 14 residues. The CDR3 coding sequence is TGTGCCAGCACCGGCCCCAGGAGCGTCCATGAGCAGTTCTTC. It translates to CASTGPRSVHEQFF.

Regarding this clonotype: Relative to the germline gene, one junction end is altered; a read error may explain this. The V and J genes are TRBV7-7 and TRBJ2-5; D gene unclear. Germline CDR1 reads SSHAT; CDR2 reads FNYEAQ (reference sequence). The CDR3 runs 14 residues. Here the CDR3 reads CASSPTVYQETQYF. CDR3 nucleotide sequence: TGTGCTAGCAGTCCTACAGTGTACCAAGAGACCCAGTACTTC.

The CDR3 sequence: CASLAGNTGELFF. The CDR3 coding sequence is TGTGCCAGCCTAGCGGGAAACACCGGGGAGCTGTTTTTT. J is TRBJ2-2 and V is TRBV2, with 9 positions matching TRBD2. The CDR3 covers 13 residues. V trimming: 8 bases; J trimming: 2 bases; junction bases outside the gene matches: 0. Germline V CDR1 and CDR2: SNHLY, FYNNEI.

This clonotype was observed a handful of times. The rearrangement uses TRBV2 and TRBJ2-3, with D tentatively TRBD2 (6 bases). Germline CDR1 reads SNHLY; CDR2 reads FYNNEI. This CDR3 is built from 14 residues. Trimming took off 5 bases at V and 2 bases at J, with 11 bases between the two ends. CDR3 in amino acids: CASSTGTYTDTQYF. In DNA form, the CDR3 reads TGTGCCAGCAGTACCGGGACTTACACAGATACGCAGTATTTT.

The J gene is TRBJ1-2, the V gene TRBV4-3; TRBD1 is a possible D gene (5 bases). V lost 0 bases and J lost 3, with 5 bases in between. Germline loops: CDR1 LGHNA, CDR2 YSLEER. CDR3 length: 13 residues. CDR3 protein: CASSQDRDYGYTF. The CDR3 DNA follows: TGCGCCAGCAGCCAAGACAGGGACTATGGCTACACCTTC.

This clonotype came up many times. The rearrangement uses TRBV28 and TRBJ1-4, with D hard to call. V was clipped by 5 bases and J by 8 bases, with 18 bases between them. Looked up from germline, CDR1 is MDHEN and CDR2 is SYDVKM. CDR3 length equals 15 residues. This CDR3 is CASSPSFAGGEKLFF. In DNA form, the CDR3 reads TGTGCCAGCAGTCCGTCCTTTGCCGGCGGAGAAAAACTGTTTTTT.

The rearrangement joins TRBV7-3 to TRBJ1-1; no clear D. CDR3 length equals 13 residues. V lost 5 bases to trimming and J lost 6 bases, with 13 bases between them. CDR1 is SGHTA, CDR2 FQGTGA, per germline. CDR3 nucleotide sequence: TGTGCCAGCAGCCAGCCCCCCAGCTCTGAAGCTTTCTTT. Translating gives CASSQPPSSEAFF.

This clonotype was detected only a few times. The V call is TRBV6-5, the J call TRBJ1-1; 10 positions agree with TRBD1. V gave up 6 bases and J gave up 4 bases; unmatched junction bases: 5. The CDR3 length is 14 residues. CDR1 and CDR2 from the germline V gene are MNHEY and SVGAGI. The CDR3 DNA is TGTGCCAGCAGGGACAGGGGGTTCCTCACTGAAGCTTTCTTT. It codes for CASRDRGFLTEAFF.

This clonotype was seen a handful of times. The CDR3 DNA reads TGTGCCAGCAGCTTAAGACTCCAAGAGACCCAGTACTTC. Protein product: CASSLRLQETQYF. This chain connects TRBV7-3 to TRBJ2-5; D is uncertain. CDR3 size: 13 residues. The germline V gene has CDR1 SGHTA and CDR2 FQGTGA. V was shortened by 1 base and J by 1 base, with 4 bases between the two germline ends.

This clonotype has more than one count but fewer than ten. V gene TRBV20-1 combines with J gene TRBJ2-7, with TRBD2 identical over 12 bases. This CDR3 comprises 20 residues. CDR1 is DFQATT and CDR2 is SNEGSKA in the germline V gene (reference sequence). The V gene end was trimmed by 4 bases and the J gene end by 2 bases; junction bases not matched to a gene: 21. The DNA of the CDR3 is TGCAGTGCTACCACCCGCCGGCCGGGACTAGCGGGTGATACTACCTACGAGCAGTACTTC. Protein sequence: CSATTRRPGLAGDTTYEQYF.

This clonotype was seen ten or more times. V is TRBV29-1 and J is TRBJ2-7; D assignment may be TRBD1 or TRBD2 (5 bases each). Germline loops: CDR1 SQVTM, CDR2 ANQGSEA. This CDR3 is built from 14 residues. V lost 7 bases and J lost 5, with 21 bases in between. CDR3 residues: CSAHLPGTLNEQYF. As DNA, the CDR3 is TGCAGCGCCCATCTCCCCGGGACCCTTAACGAGCAGTACTTC.